The 31 T cell receptor beta chains reported below all come from one sample, sequenced in a study of beta chain features in type 1 diabetes. The sequenced template was cDNA made from the entire isolated RNA. TCRdb keeps only in-frame clones here, not all; method: immunoSEQ multiplex PCR. The profile shows under 250,000 clones, approximately 14% of them singletons. The sample comprised naive CD4+ T cells from blood. These receptors all come from a woman between 40 and 50 years old in good health.

The chain couples TRBV7-2 to TRBJ1-6, with 9 bases matching TRBD1. This CDR3 comprises 15 residues. With V trimmed by 7 bases and J by 6 bases, 7 bases remained unmatched. Germline CDR1 SGHTA, CDR2 FQGNSA. CDR3 DNA sequence: TGTGCCAGCACCCAGACAGGGGGACCTAATTCACCCCTCCACTTT. Translating it yields CASTQTGGPNSPLHF. Full variable domain (remainder filled in from reference TRBV7-2 and TRBJ1-6): GAGVSQSPSNKVTEKGKDVELRCDPISGHTALYWYRQSLGQGLEFLIYFQGNSAPDKSGLPSDRFSAERTGGSVSTLTIQRTQQEDSAVYLCASTQTGGPNSPLHFGNGTRLTVT.

The chain couples TRBV7-6 to TRBJ2-7, with 7 bases matching TRBD1. CDR3 length: 14 amino acids. Germline CDR1 reads SGHVS; CDR2 reads FNYEAQ. Germline trimming cut 1 base from V and 4 bases from J; bases unmatched to any gene: 4. The CDR3 DNA reads as TGTGCCAGCAGCTTAGGTCACAGGGGATACGAGCAGTACTTC. It codes for CASSLGHRGYEQYF.

The chain uses TRBV10-3 and TRBJ1-2; D may be TRBD1 (6 bases). CDR1 and CDR2 (germline): ENHRY, SYGVKD. The length of the CDR3 is 12 residues. Trimming shortened V by 6 bases and J by 8 bases, and 13 bases separated the two germline ends. The CDR3 protein is CAISGRTDGYTF. DNA for the CDR3: TGTGCCATCAGCGGGAGGACAGACGGCTACACCTTC.

The V gene is TRBV10-1, the J gene TRBJ1-6, with 9 bases matching TRBD1. V was pared by 6 bases and J by 6 bases, with 3 bases of the junction left unmatched. In germline, CDR1 is WNHNN, CDR2 SYGVQD (reference sequence). The CDR3 has 14 amino acids. As DNA, the CDR3 is TGCGCCAGCAGCGAGGGACAGGGTAATTCACCCCTCCACTTT. Its translation is CASSEGQGNSPLHF.

The chain uses TRBV7-9 and TRBJ2-1, with 7 bases matching TRBD1. CDR1 is SEHNR and CDR2 is FQNEAQ in the germline V gene (reference sequence). This CDR3 is 15 amino acids long. The V and J ends lost 4 bases and 6 bases, in that order; junction bases with no gene match: 9. The CDR3 bases are TGTGCCAGCAGCTGGGCGGACAGGCCCCTCAATGAGCAGTTCTTC. This sequence encodes CASSWADRPLNEQFF.

The rearrangement links TRBV7-9 to TRBJ1-2, with D tentatively TRBD1 (6 bases). Trimming left V 5 bases short and J 3 bases short, with 13 bases between. Germline V gene data show CDR1 as SEHNR and CDR2 as FQNEAQ (reference sequence). This CDR3 region has 14 residues. CDR3 sequence reads: CASSPTGSHYGYTF. The CDR3 DNA sequence: TGTGCCAGCAGCCCAACAGGGAGCCACTATGGCTACACCTTC.

This clone was seen more than once but under ten times. V usage is TRBV2 and J usage is TRBJ1-6; the D gene is possibly TRBD1 (6 bases). Germline V gives CDR1 SNHLY, CDR2 FYNNEI. The CDR3 is 15 residues long. Trimming removed 0 bases at V and 4 bases at J, with 7 bases between. CDR3 loop: CASSEAGQYNSPLHF. The CDR3 nucleotides read TGTGCCAGCAGTGAAGCTGGACAGTATAATTCACCCCTCCACTTT.

The gene calls are TRBV6-6 and TRBJ2-5; tentatively, D is TRBD1 (6 bases). Germline loops: CDR1 MNHNY, CDR2 SVGAGI (reference sequence). Trimming cost V 6 bases and J 5 bases, with 16 bases left between them. The CDR3 extends over 14 amino acids. The CDR3 DNA is TGTGCCAGCAGAGAACCAGGGGTTTGGGAGACCCAGTACTTC. Amino acid sequence: CASREPGVWETQYF.

This clone was observed a handful of times. This chain joins TRBV13 and TRBJ1-5; possibly TRBD1 for D (6 bases). The CDR3 extends over 19 amino acids. Germline values: CDR1 PRHDT, CDR2 FYEKMQ (reference sequence). Trimming removed 5 bases from V and 3 bases from J, with 26 bases in between. CDR3 sequence (DNA): TGTGCCAGCAGCCTCGACCACGCCGGGACATCTAGATTCAATCAGCCCCAGCATTTT. Translating it yields CASSLDHAGTSRFNQPQHF.

This clone has only a few counts. The rearrangement links TRBV6-1 to TRBJ2-2; 7 bases align to TRBD2. CDR1 is MNHNS, CDR2 SASEGT, per germline. This CDR3 region has 15 residues. V dropped 4 bases and J dropped 2; count of bases not matched to a gene: 4. The CDR3 bases are TGTGCCAGCAGTGGACGGGACTATAACACCGGGGAGCTGTTTTTT. Translating it yields CASSGRDYNTGELFF.

This clone occurred once. The gene calls are TRBV27 and TRBJ1-6; D gene uncertain. V was shortened by 2 bases and J by 11 bases, with 16 bases between the two germline ends. This CDR3 comprises 15 residues. Germline V gives CDR1 MNHEY, CDR2 SMNVEV (reference sequence). This chain's CDR3 is CASSLMESAKAPLHF. DNA for the CDR3: TGTGCCAGCAGTTTAATGGAGTCAGCCAAGGCACCCCTCCACTTT.

This clone has only a few counts. This sequence joins TRBV7-9 and TRBJ2-6; the match to TRBD2 covers 8 bases. Per germline, CDR1 SEHNR and CDR2 FQNEAQ (reference sequence). The CDR3 consists of 16 residues. The ends lost 5 bases at V and 4 bases at J; junction bases unmatched: 7. The CDR3 protein is CASSRAGGTGANVLTF. The CDR3 nucleotides read TGTGCCAGCAGCCGTGCGGGGGGAACAGGGGCCAACGTCCTGACTTTC.

The CDR3 DNA is TGTGCCAGCAGCCCGGGACAGAATTCACCCCTCCACTTT. This translates into CASSPGQNSPLHF. The chain joins TRBV14 to TRBJ1-6; 7 bases agree with TRBD1. The CDR3 loop spans 13 amino acids. Germline CDR1 and CDR2: SGHDN and FVKESK. V shed 4 bases and J 7 bases; nucleotides not matched to a gene: 1.

V and J are TRBV6-5 and TRBJ1-6, with D perhaps TRBD1 (5 bases). This CDR3 has 16 residues. The germline V gene has CDR1 MNHEY and CDR2 SVGAGI. Trimming stripped 0 bases from V and 2 bases from J, with 8 bases between. The CDR3 region is CASSYSTVPYNSPLHF. CDR3 coding DNA: TGTGCCAGCAGTTACTCGACAGTACCCTATAATTCACCCCTCCACTTT.

The V and J genes are TRBV7-9 and TRBJ2-3; no definite D call. This CDR3 spans 14 amino acids. Germline V gene lookup returns CDR1 SEHNR and CDR2 FQNEAQ (reference sequence). The ends were cut back, 10 bases at V and 1 base at J, with 15 bases in the middle. In nucleotides, the CDR3 is TGTGCCACCAGTCGTCACCAGGGCACAGATACGCAGTATTTT. It translates to CATSRHQGTDTQYF.

This clone appeared a few times. The chain employs TRBV11-1 and TRBJ2-5; 11 bases agree with TRBD1. Germline CDR1 SGHAT, CDR2 FQDESV (reference sequence). J gave up 5 bases and V 4 bases, and 9 bases lay outside the gene matches. CDR3 length equals 16 residues. The CDR3 nucleotides read TGTGCCAGCAGCTCATGGGGACAGGGGGGTACGGAGACCCAGTACTTC. Protein product: CASSSWGQGGTETQYF. Drawing the rest from reference TRBV11-1 and TRBJ2-5, the complete variable domain is EAEVAQSPRYKITEKSQAVAFWCDPISGHATLYWYRQILGQGPELLVQFQDESVVDDSQLPKDRFSAERLKGVDSTLKIQPAELGDSAMYLCASSSWGQGGTETQYFGPGTRLLVL.

This clone was seen many times. The chain links TRBV7-9 to TRBJ2-7; no firm D call. Trimming took off 3 bases at V and 0 bases at J, with 9 bases between the two ends. In germline, CDR1 is SEHNR, CDR2 FQNEAQ (reference sequence). The CDR3 totals 14 residues. For the CDR3, the DNA is TGTGCCAGCAGCTTCGGAGCTAACTCCTACGAGCAGTACTTC. Amino acid sequence: CASSFGANSYEQYF.

In its sample, this clone was seen a few times. The chain couples TRBV27 to TRBJ2-5; 12 bases agree with TRBD2. The CDR3 contains 17 residues. Germline trimming cut 5 bases from V and 5 bases from J; bases unmatched to any gene: 12. The germline V gene has CDR1 MNHEY and CDR2 SMNVEV (reference sequence). CDR3 loop: CASSPKRLAGVHETQYF. The CDR3 nucleotides are TGTGCCAGCAGTCCGAAACGACTAGCGGGGGTCCATGAGACCCAGTACTTC.

The chain's CDR3 is CASRGTVTGTEAFF. The CDR3 coding sequence is TGCGCCAGCAGGGGGACAGTGACAGGGACTGAAGCTTTCTTT. V and J are TRBV5-1 and TRBJ1-1; 7 nucleotides agree with TRBD1. The V and J ends lost 5 bases and 5 bases, in that order; junction bases with no gene match: 9. Germline V CDR1 and CDR2: SGHRS, YFSETQ. This CDR3 has 14 amino acids.

This clone was seen more than once but under ten times. The chain recombines TRBV5-1 with TRBJ2-6; D unresolved. Germline CDR1 and CDR2: SGHRS and YFSETQ. V was shortened by 2 bases and J by 2 bases, with 2 bases between the two germline ends. CDR3 length equals 13 residues. For the CDR3, the DNA is TGCGCCAGCAGCTTCACTGGGGCCAACGTCCTGACTTTC. Its translation: CASSFTGANVLTF.

This sequence joins TRBV9 and TRBJ2-1; 8 bases line up with TRBD1. V lost 4 bases to trimming and J lost 6 bases; unmatched junction nucleotides: 12. Germline assignment: CDR1 SGDLS and CDR2 YYNGEE. The CDR3 is 16 residues long. The CDR3 nucleotides read TGTGCCAGCAGCTACGCACTGGACAGGGTCCGCAATGAGCAGTTCTTC. This gives the protein CASSYALDRVRNEQFF.

This clone was recorded a few times. The rearrangement joins TRBV2 to TRBJ2-1; maybe TRBD1 (7 bases). Germline V gene data show CDR1 as SNHLY and CDR2 as FYNNEI. V shed 10 bases and J shed 4 bases, with 17 bases lying between them. This CDR3 region has 14 residues. DNA of the CDR3: TGTGCCACCCGAGGGGGCGGGGTGTACAATGAGCAGTTCTTC. As protein: CATRGGGVYNEQFF.

The CDR3: CASSLGGDREQYF. In DNA form, the CDR3 reads TGTGCCAGCAGCTTGGGGGGGGACCGGGAGCAGTACTTC. V and J are TRBV5-6 and TRBJ2-5; D is perhaps TRBD2 (6 bases). Germline V gene data show CDR1 as SGHDT and CDR2 as YYEEEE. The V end lost 0 bases, the J end lost 11 bases, and 14 bases lay between the germline ends. The CDR3 sequence is 13 residues long.

A few counts support this clone. This sequence joins TRBV2 and TRBJ2-7, with 7 nucleotides matching TRBD1. The CDR3 sequence is 18 residues long. CDR1 and CDR2 (germline): SNHLY, FYNNEI. Trimming took 4 bases from V and 4 from J; bases not matched to a gene: 19. DNA for the CDR3: TGTGCCAGCAGTGGGCCCCTTTCCGCTGTGGACAGGATTTACGAGCAGTACTTC. Translation gives CASSGPLSAVDRIYEQYF. The full variable domain, its missing parts supplied by reference TRBV2 and TRBJ2-7, is EPEVTQTPSHQVTQMGQEVILRCVPISNHLYFYWYRQILGQKVEFLVSFYNNEISEKSEIFDDQFSVERPDGSNFTLKIRSTKLEDSAMYFCASSGPLSAVDRIYEQYFGPGTRLTVT.

This chain joins TRBV5-4 and TRBJ2-1; D not resolved. The germline V gene has CDR1 SGHNT and CDR2 YYREEE (reference sequence). The CDR3 spans 13 residues. With 4 bases removed from V and 0 bases from J, the gap between germline ends came to 5 bases. The chain's CDR3 is CASSLSSYNEQFF. The CDR3 bases are TGTGCCAGCAGCCTGAGCTCCTACAATGAGCAGTTCTTC.

This clone was seen only a few times. The CDR3 here is CASSGQDTQYF. The DNA for the CDR3 is TGTGCCAGCAGCGGACAGGATACGCAGTATTTT. The chain carries TRBV5-4 and TRBJ2-3, with D possibly TRBD1 on 6 matching bases. The V gene's germline CDR1 is SGHNT and CDR2 YYREEE (reference sequence). This CDR3 comprises 11 residues. V gave up 4 bases and J gave up 6 bases, with 6 bases separating them.

This clone was seen a handful of times. CDR3 residues: CASSLVGETQYF. As DNA, the CDR3 is TGTGCCAGCAGCTTGGTCGGAGAGACCCAGTACTTC. The rearrangement links TRBV5-6 to TRBJ2-5; D is undetermined. This CDR3 comprises 12 residues. The ends were cut back, 0 bases at V and 4 bases at J, with 4 bases in the middle. Per the germline V gene, CDR1 is SGHDT and CDR2 is YYEEEE.

This clone has just a few counts. This chain joins TRBV7-8 and TRBJ1-1; D gene ambiguous. V lost 3 bases and J lost 3, with 8 bases in between. CDR1 SGHVS and CDR2 FQNEAQ come from the germline V gene. This CDR3 spans 13 amino acids. CDR3: CASSFEGDTEAFF. CDR3 coding DNA: TGTGCCAGCAGCTTCGAGGGAGACACTGAAGCTTTCTTT.

The table lists this clone with a few counts. The chain links TRBV4-1 to TRBJ2-4; 15 positions agree with TRBD2. Per the germline V gene, CDR1 is MGHRA and CDR2 is YSYEKL. V lost 4 bases and J lost 1; bases outside the gene matches: 5. The CDR3 spans 18 residues. CDR3 coding DNA: TGCGCCAGCAGCCCCGGACTAGCGGGGGGGTTGGCCAAAAACATTCAGTACTTC. This gives the protein CASSPGLAGGLAKNIQYF.

V gene TRBV21-1 combines with J gene TRBJ2-5; TRBD2 is the table's D call and was not checked against the DNA. TRBV21-1 is noted as a pseudogene. The CDR3 is 13 residues long. CDR3: CASLAGGLETQYF. CDR3 DNA: TGTGCCAGTTTAGCGGGGGGGCTAGAGACCCAGTACTTC.

This clone has more than one count but fewer than ten. CDR3 DNA: TGTGCCAGCAGCTTTATACCCGTAGGGGGACGGAGCTCCTACGAGCAGTACTTC. Translation gives CASSFIPVGGRSSYEQYF. The genes are TRBV7-9 and TRBJ2-7, with D perhaps TRBD1 (6 bases). Deletions cut 3 bases from V and 0 bases from J, with 21 bases between. The length of the CDR3 is 18 residues. Per the germline V gene, CDR1 is SEHNR and CDR2 is FQNEAQ (reference sequence).